These 4 T cell receptor beta chains originate from one sample sequenced in a study of T-cell memory formation after mild COVID-19. MiXCR, applied by TCRdb to the 5' RACE reads, yields one record per CDR3 protein. The sample records 130,000 to 150,000 distinct CDR3 sequences, about 5.5% being singletons. Material for sequencing was PBMCs or a T cell subset sorted from them (not recorded which). These receptors were taken from an adult woman who had mild COVID-19 (a few samples of this study predate the infection). Cell type and time point are not known.

This clonotype was seen many times. The chain is built from TRBV20-1 and TRBJ2-7, with 10 bases lining up with TRBD2. CDR1 DFQATT and CDR2 SNEGSKA come from the germline V gene (reference sequence). CDR3 size: 13 residues. Trimming removed 4 bases from V and 2 bases from J; junction bases left unmatched: 2. Written as DNA, the CDR3 is TGCAGTGCTACTAGCGGGAGCGCCTACGAGCAGTACTTC. Amino acids: CSATSGSAYEQYF.

This clonotype turned up a few times. In nucleotides, the CDR3 is TGTGCCAGCAGCTTAACATACGAGCAGTTCTTC. As protein: CASSLTYEQFF. The chain joins TRBV7-8 to TRBJ2-1; D unclear. This CDR3 has 11 amino acids. V dropped 2 bases and J dropped 10 bases, with 6 bases sitting between them. The V gene's germline CDR1 is SGHVS and CDR2 FQNEAQ.

This clonotype was seen repeatedly, ten times or more. J is TRBJ2-5 and V is TRBV20-1, with D unclear. Trimming cost V 3 bases and J 4 bases, with 12 bases left between them. This CDR3 is built from 13 residues. The V gene's germline CDR1 is DFQATT and CDR2 SNEGSKA (reference sequence). The CDR3 coding sequence is TGCAGTGCTAGGAGTGCTCAGACAGAGACCCAGTACTTC. This gives the protein CSARSAQTETQYF.

This rearrangement joins TRBV27 to TRBJ1-1; 7 bases agree with TRBD1. Germline V gives CDR1 MNHEY, CDR2 SMNVEV (reference sequence). CDR3 length equals 15 residues. J was trimmed by 4 bases and V by 2 bases; bases with no gene match: 7. The CDR3 region has the DNA TGTGCCAGCAGTTTAGGTGACAGGGAGGGCACTGAAGCTTTCTTT. This encodes CASSLGDREGTEAFF.